The 19 T cell receptor beta chains below were found in one sample sequenced in a study of T cells in Graves' hyperthyroidism and ophthalmopathy. Amplification targeted TCR beta CDR3 regions from RNA transcripts. HTBI primers were the set used in a first-round RT-PCR of the TCR CDR3. TCRdb re-called the multiplex PCR reads through MiXCR, storing one row per CDR3 protein. The table has some 350,000 distinct CDR3 sequences, around 15% seen once. The sequencing sample was made of blood. The receptors here all came from a woman aged 55-75 years with Graves' ophthalmopathy.

This chain uses TRBV6-1 with TRBJ2-5, with 11 bases matching TRBD1. Germline CDR1 and CDR2: MNHNS and SASEGT. The CDR3 contains 15 residues. Trimming cost V 7 bases and J 4 bases; bases outside gene matches: 8. In nucleotides, the CDR3 is TGTGCCAGCAACAAACCGGGACAGGGGGTAGAGACCCAGTACTTC. Translating gives CASNKPGQGVETQYF.

This clonotype occurred many times. This chain connects TRBV30 to TRBJ2-7; 9 bases fit TRBD2. Germline loops: CDR1 GTSNPN, CDR2 SVGIG (reference sequence). This CDR3 is built from 16 residues. J was trimmed by 5 bases and V by 0 bases; bases with no gene match: 11. The DNA for the CDR3 is TGTGCCTGGAGTGTAAGAGGTGGTAGCGGGAGAAACGAGCAGTACTTC. This translates into CAWSVRGGSGRNEQYF.

This clonotype showed up just a few times. Mismatch with germline at one junction end may stem from a read error. The chain employs TRBV28 and TRBJ2-1; TRBD2 aligns across 9 bases. Germline values: CDR1 MDHEN, CDR2 SYDVKM. This CDR3 region has 16 residues. CDR3 sequence: CASSTQQRGEYNGQFF. The CDR3, as DNA: TGTGCCAGCAGTACCCAGCAGCGGGGGGAATACAATGGGCAGTTCTTC.

This clonotype occurred many times. The rearrangement links TRBV7-9 to TRBJ1-5; 7 nucleotides match TRBD1. J was trimmed by 6 bases and V by 2 bases; bases with no gene match: 4. This CDR3 is built from 14 residues. Germline V gives CDR1 SEHNR, CDR2 FQNEAQ (reference sequence). CDR3 in DNA: TGTGCCAGCAGCTTAATGACAGGGAGTCAGCCCCAGCATTTT. It is translated as CASSLMTGSQPQHF.

This clonotype showed up many times. The J gene is TRBJ2-7, the V gene TRBV18; a possible D gene is TRBD2 (6 bases). Trimming removed 1 base from V and 5 bases from J, with 18 bases in between. This CDR3 is built from 16 residues. CDR1 and CDR2 (germline): KGHSH, LQKENI. CDR3 in amino acids: CASSPRAGKGLNEQYF. CDR3 in DNA: TGTGCCAGCTCACCACGCGCGGGAAAAGGGCTTAACGAGCAGTACTTC.

This clonotype appeared a few times. The rearrangement joins TRBV2 to TRBJ2-2; the match to TRBD2 covers 8 bases. The CDR3 extends over 14 amino acids. The V and J ends lost 7 bases and 5 bases, in that order; junction bases with no gene match: 6. CDR1 and CDR2 (germline): SNHLY, FYNNEI. The chain's CDR3 is CASKARGATGELFF. The CDR3 coding sequence is TGTGCCAGCAAGGCGCGGGGGGCGACCGGGGAGCTGTTTTTT.

This clonotype was found a few times. The gene calls are TRBV15 and TRBJ1-3, with 7 bases fitting TRBD1. Germline values: CDR1 LNHNV, CDR2 YYDKDF (reference sequence). The CDR3 runs 15 residues. The J segment lost 4 bases and the V segment lost 4 bases, leaving 7 bases of the junction unmatched. The CDR3: CATSKGAGGGNTIYF. In DNA form, the CDR3 reads TGTGCCACCAGCAAGGGGGCGGGCGGAGGAAACACCATATATTTT.

This clonotype appeared a few times. Written as DNA, the CDR3 is TGTGCCACGCTTCCGGGACAGGGGGCCATGAACACTGAAGCTTTCTTT. This translates into CATLPGQGAMNTEAFF. This chain joins TRBV6-1 and TRBJ1-1; 12 positions match TRBD1. Germline V gene sequence: CDR1 MNHNS, CDR2 SASEGT. The CDR3 extends over 16 amino acids. Trimming removed 10 bases from V and 0 bases from J; junction bases left unmatched: 9.

The chain has TRBV2 and TRBJ2-7, with TRBD2 matching 12 bases. V was pared by 1 base and J by 0 bases, with 7 bases of the junction left unmatched. The CDR3 extends over 18 amino acids. CDR1 SNHLY and CDR2 FYNNEI come from the germline V gene. The DNA for the CDR3 is TGTGCCAGCAGTGAAGATACTAGCGGGAGGCCTTCCTCCTACGAGCAGTACTTC. Protein: CASSEDTSGRPSSYEQYF.

This clonotype was counted at least ten times. CDR3 sequence reads: CASSQSTWYEQYF. In nucleotides, the CDR3 is TGTGCCAGCAGCCAAAGTACCTGGTACGAGCAGTACTTC. The J gene is TRBJ2-7, the V gene TRBV3-1; D unclear. CDR1 and CDR2 from the germline V gene are LGHDT and YNNKEL (reference sequence). This CDR3 is built from 13 residues. The V gene lost 2 bases and the J gene lost 4 bases, with 9 bases spanning the gap.

This clonotype came up many times. The chain joins TRBV3-1 to TRBJ1-6; D not resolved. The germline V gene has CDR1 LGHDT and CDR2 YNNKEL (reference sequence). The CDR3 is 14 amino acids. Between the trimmed V and J ends, which lost 2 bases and 7 bases, there was a span of 9 bases. This chain's CDR3 is CASSQTDTNSPLHF. In nucleotides, the CDR3 is TGTGCCAGCAGCCAAACAGATACCAATTCACCCCTCCACTTT. Full variable domain (outside the CDR3, taken from reference TRBV3-1 and TRBJ1-6): DTAVSQTPKYLVTQMGNDKSIKCEQNLGHDTMYWYKQDSKKFLKIMFSYNNKELIINETVPNRFSPKSPDKAHLNLHINSLELGDSAVYFCASSQTDTNSPLHFGNGTRLTVT.

The chain links TRBV20-1 to TRBJ1-5; possibly TRBD1 for D (5 bases). V dropped 0 bases and J dropped 3 bases, with 15 bases sitting between them. CDR3 length: 16 residues. CDR1 and CDR2 (germline): DFQATT, SNEGSKA (reference sequence). The CDR3 spells CSARDDGRVVNQPQHF. In DNA, the CDR3 is TGCAGTGCTAGAGATGACGGCAGGGTGGTCAATCAGCCCCAGCATTTT.

This clonotype was seen many times. The chain combines TRBV7-2 with TRBJ2-3; D gene uncertain. This CDR3 spans 11 amino acids. Trimming stripped 5 bases from V and 6 bases from J, with 6 bases between. From germline, CDR1 is SGHTA and CDR2 FQGNSA. CDR3 sequence (DNA): TGTGCCAGCAGCGCCGCCGATACGCAGTATTTT. This gives the protein CASSAADTQYF.

At least ten counts were recorded for this clonotype. The rearrangement uses TRBV6-2 or TRBV6-3 and TRBJ1-1; 10 bases fit TRBD1. This CDR3 is 15 amino acids long. The germline V gene encodes CDR1 MNHEY and CDR2 SVGEGT. Germline trimming cut 8 bases from V and 1 base from J; bases unmatched to any gene: 7. CDR3 bases: TGTGCCAGCCTGGACAGGGGGGGCTCGAACACTGAAGCTTTCTTT. Its protein is CASLDRGGSNTEAFF.

Only a few counts were recorded for this clonotype. The chain carries TRBV12-3 or TRBV12-4 and TRBJ2-3; possibly TRBD2 for D (5 bases). Trimming removed 6 bases at V and 4 bases at J, with 14 bases between. The CDR3 spans 14 residues. CDR3 coding DNA: TGTGCCAGCAGCCTAACTAGACTGGCAGATACGCAGTATTTT. This gives the protein CASSLTRLADTQYF.

The rearrangement uses TRBV2 and TRBJ2-3; D possibly matches TRBD1 or TRBD2 (5 bases each). CDR1 is SNHLY, CDR2 FYNNEI, per germline. V lost 6 bases, J lost 2 bases, and 30 bases lay in between. The CDR3 runs 20 residues. The CDR3 spells CASSQDRVQPGALATDTQYF. CDR3 coding DNA: TGTGCCAGCAGCCAAGATCGGGTCCAACCCGGGGCCCTCGCCACAGATACGCAGTATTTT.

This clonotype occurred a few times. The J gene is TRBJ1-1, the V gene TRBV7-8, with unresolved D. The germline V gene has CDR1 SGHVS and CDR2 FQNEAQ. The CDR3 length is 13 residues. The V end was cut by 5 bases, the J end by 6 bases, with 13 bases between. The CDR3 bases are TGTGCCAGCAGCCCTACGGACGGGGCTGAAGCTTTCTTT. Protein product: CASSPTDGAEAFF.

This clonotype was observed at least ten times. V and J are TRBV7-6 and TRBJ2-1, with 10 bases identical to TRBD1. The CDR3 is 16 amino acids. The trim removed 4 bases at V and 8 bases at J, leaving 11 bases unmatched. Germline loops: CDR1 SGHVS, CDR2 FNYEAQ. In nucleotides, the CDR3 is TGTGCCAGCAGCTCGACTCCCGGGACAGGGGTCGATGAGCAGTTCTTC. Its translation is CASSSTPGTGVDEQFF.

The chain has TRBV5-1 and TRBJ1-1; 7 bases map to TRBD1. The CDR3 spans 13 residues. Trimming cost V 4 bases and J 4 bases; bases outside gene matches: 4. Germline V gene lookup returns CDR1 SGHRS and CDR2 YFSETQ. CDR3 loop: CASSMRQGTEAFF. The CDR3 region has the DNA TGCGCCAGCAGCATGAGACAGGGCACTGAAGCTTTCTTT.